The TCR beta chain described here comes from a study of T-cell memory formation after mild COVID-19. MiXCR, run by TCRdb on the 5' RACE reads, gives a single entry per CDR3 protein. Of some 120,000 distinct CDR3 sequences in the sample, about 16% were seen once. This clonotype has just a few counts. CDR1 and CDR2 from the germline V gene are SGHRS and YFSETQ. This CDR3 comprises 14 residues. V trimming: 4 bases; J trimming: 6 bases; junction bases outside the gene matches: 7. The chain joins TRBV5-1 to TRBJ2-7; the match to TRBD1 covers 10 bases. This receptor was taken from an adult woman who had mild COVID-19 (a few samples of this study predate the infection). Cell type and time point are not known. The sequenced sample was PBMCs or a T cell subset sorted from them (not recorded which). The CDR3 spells CASSQGTGVGEQYF. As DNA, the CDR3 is TGCGCCAGCAGCCAAGGGACAGGGGTTGGCGAGCAGTACTTC.